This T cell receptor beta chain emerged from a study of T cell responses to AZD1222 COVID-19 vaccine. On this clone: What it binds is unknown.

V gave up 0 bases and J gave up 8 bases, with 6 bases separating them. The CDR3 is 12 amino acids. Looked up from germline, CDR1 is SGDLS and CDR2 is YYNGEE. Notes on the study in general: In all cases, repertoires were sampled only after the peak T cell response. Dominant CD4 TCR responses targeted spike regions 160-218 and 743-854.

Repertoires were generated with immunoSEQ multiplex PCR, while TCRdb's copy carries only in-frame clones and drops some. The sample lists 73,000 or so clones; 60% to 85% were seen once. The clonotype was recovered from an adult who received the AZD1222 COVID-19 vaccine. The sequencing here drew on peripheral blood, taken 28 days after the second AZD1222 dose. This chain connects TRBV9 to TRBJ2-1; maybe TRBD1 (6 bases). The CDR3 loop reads CASSVGQDEQFF. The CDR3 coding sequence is TGTGCCAGCAGCGTAGGACAGGATGAGCAGTTCTTC.